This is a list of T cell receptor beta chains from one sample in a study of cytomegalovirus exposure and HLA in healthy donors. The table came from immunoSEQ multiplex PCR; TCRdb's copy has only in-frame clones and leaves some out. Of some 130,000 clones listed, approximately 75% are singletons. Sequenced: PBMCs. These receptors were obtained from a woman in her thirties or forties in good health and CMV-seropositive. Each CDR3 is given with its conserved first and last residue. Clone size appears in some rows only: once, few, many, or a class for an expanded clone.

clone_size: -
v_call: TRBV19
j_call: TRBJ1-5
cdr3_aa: CAVKGSNQPQHF

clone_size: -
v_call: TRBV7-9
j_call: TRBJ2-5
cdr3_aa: CASHRGLFETQYF

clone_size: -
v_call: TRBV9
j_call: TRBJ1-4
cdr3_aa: CASSARQGPYNEKLFF

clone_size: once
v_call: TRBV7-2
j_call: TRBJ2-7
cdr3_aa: CASSFFGSEEQYF

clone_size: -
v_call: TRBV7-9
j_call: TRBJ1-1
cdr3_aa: CASRGDRSTEAFF

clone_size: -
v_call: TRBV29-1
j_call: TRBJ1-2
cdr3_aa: CSVALQVNYGYTF

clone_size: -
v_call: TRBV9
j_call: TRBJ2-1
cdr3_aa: CASSLTLAGMDGVNEQFF

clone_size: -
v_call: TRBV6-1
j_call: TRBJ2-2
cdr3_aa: CASRRDRNTGELFF

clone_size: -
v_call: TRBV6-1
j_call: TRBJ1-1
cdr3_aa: CASRRDSVTEAFF

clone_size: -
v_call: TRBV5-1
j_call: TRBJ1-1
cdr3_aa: CASRYGTGSSEAFF

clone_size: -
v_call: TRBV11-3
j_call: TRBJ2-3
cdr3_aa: CASRPTGSDTQYF

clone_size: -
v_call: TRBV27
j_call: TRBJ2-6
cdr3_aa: CASSLVRGANVLTF

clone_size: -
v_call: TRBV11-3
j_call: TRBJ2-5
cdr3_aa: CASSRSGAETQYF

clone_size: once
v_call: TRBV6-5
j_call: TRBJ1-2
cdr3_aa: CASSYVGAHSYGYTF

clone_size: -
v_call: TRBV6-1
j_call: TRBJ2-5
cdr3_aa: CASSEVRGETQYF

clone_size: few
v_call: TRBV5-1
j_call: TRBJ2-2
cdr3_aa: CASSPGTGSNTGELFF

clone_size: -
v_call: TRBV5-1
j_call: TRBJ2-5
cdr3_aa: CASSLGRGQETQYF

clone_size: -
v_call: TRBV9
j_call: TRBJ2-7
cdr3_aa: CASSVGGRYEQYF

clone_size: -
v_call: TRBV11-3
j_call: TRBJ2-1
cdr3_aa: CASSPRGGSSGPYNEQFF

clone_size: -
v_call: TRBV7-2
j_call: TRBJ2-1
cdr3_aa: CASSLLRGTEAYNEQFF

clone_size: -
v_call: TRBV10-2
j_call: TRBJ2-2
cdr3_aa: CASILTGAANTGELFF